The entry that follows covers one TCR beta chain sequence. This record comes from a study of T cell changes during pregnancy in multiple sclerosis. This CDR3 is 14 amino acids long. V lost 1 base, J lost 5 bases, and 11 bases lay in between. The germline gives CDR1 MNHEY, CDR2 SMNVEV (reference sequence). Profiling relied on immunoSEQ multiplex PCR, and the TCRdb table lists in-frame clones only, not all of them. The sample yields 70,000 to 75,000 clones, 85% to 95% seen once. The sequence derives from a female donor with multiple sclerosis, enrolled in a pregnancy study. The sequenced sample was peripheral blood, obtained before pregnancy. The V gene is TRBV27, the J gene TRBJ2-5; D might be TRBD1 (5 bases). The CDR3 nucleotides read TGTGCCAGCAGTTTATACCAGGGATCGGAGACCCAGTACTTC. As protein: CASSLYQGSETQYF.